The clone carrying this TCR beta chain appeared once. The PCR made use of 60 Vbeta and 13 Jbeta primers. Clones were sequenced by immunoSEQ multiplex PCR, and TCRdb holds only the in-frame ones, with some missing. The top ten clones hold around 1.3% of a sample with more than 85,000 clones, less than 70% of them seen once. The data stem from a study of cytomegalovirus exposure and HLA in healthy donors. Study-wide context: There were 85 million or so unique TCRs (from HLA-typed donors) in an early data release.

The CDR3 is 10 amino acids. Trimming took off 6 bases at V and 5 bases at J, with 7 bases between the two ends. The germline V gene encodes CDR1 SQVTM and CDR2 ANQGSEA. This chain connects TRBV29-1 to TRBJ1-1; no firm D call. The receptor was isolated from a female donor in good health and CMV-seronegative. The sequenced sample was PBMCs. In DNA, the CDR3 is TGCAGCGTGAGGGAGACTGAAGCTTTCTTT. It is translated as CSVRETEAFF. Combining the CDR3 with reference TRBV29-1 and TRBJ1-1 gives the whole variable domain SAVISQKPSRDICQRGTSLTIQCQVDSQVTMMFWYRQQPGQSLTLIATANQGSEATYESGFVIDKFPISRPNLTFSTLTVSNMSPEDSSIYLCSVRETEAFFGQGTRLTVV.